This T cell receptor beta chain derives from a study of blood T cell repertoires in COVID-19. The wider study: From T cells, B-cell-depleted T cells, or PBMCs came the material, which was cDNA or gDNA.

Original processing methods: Amplification of reference gene primers provided the estimated nucleated cell counts. The protocol was immunoSEQ multiplex PCR, while the TCRdb copy is restricted to in-frame clones and leaves out a portion. V and J calls and clone size are copied from that table; D and trimming were computed from the DNA. The table lists roughly 500,000 clones, about 88% of them singletons. The CDR3 has 14 residues. V lost 7 bases to trimming and J lost 4 bases; unmatched junction nucleotides: 4. Per the germline V gene, CDR1 is KGHDR and CDR2 is SFDVKD. The rearrangement joins TRBV24-1 to TRBJ1-4, with 8 nucleotides matching TRBD1. The receptor's source is a woman aged 60-75 years who had recovered from COVID-19. Sequenced input: PBMCs or T cells enriched from blood (not recorded which). CDR3 sequence: CATSNRGDNEKLFF. The CDR3 DNA follows: TGTGCCACCAGCAACAGGGGGGATAATGAAAAACTGTTTTTT.